This record covers a single T cell receptor (beta chain). The antigen it binds to is not known. Per-base qualities were not stored, and no clone one base away is much larger. Measured from the cysteine to the phenylalanine, the CDR3 is 14 residues long. Solely the CDR3 DNA is kept, with 42 bases framed from the first base. Here V drops 5 bases and J drops 5 bases, and the junction holds 6 bases not matched to any gene. Via the germline V gene (reference sequence), CDR1 is SEHNR and CDR2 FQNEAQ. The TCR beta CDR3 regions were amplified from RNA transcripts. A first-round RT-PCR of the TCR CDR3 used the HTBI primer set with the Qiagen OneStep RT-PCR kit. Libraries were constructed in a second round of multiplex PCR, after which size selection and purification were performed. The libraries were sequenced on an Illumina HiSeq2000 using paired-end 100 bp reads. Turning to the authors' computational methods: SOAPnuke was used to process the raw data, throwing out any read that contained adapters or uncalled bases, had a mean Phred below 15, or lacked an exact constant-primer or identifier match. High-quality paired reads were merged with COPE v1.2.5, and unique nucleotide sequences were defined as clonotypes. MiTCR v1.1 was used to align clonotypes to the IMGT TRBV, TRBD and TRBJ reference segments. Only V-J combinations with frequency above 0.0001, covering 99.2% of repertoires, were analysed. The TCS score was defined as F50 (clonal expansion) divided by E x V (chaos), with BLOSUM62-based TCRdist calculated between CDR3 peptides within each V-J. Welch's t-statistics and random forest reduced 500 to 650 V-J features to 10 to 15, which were used in a naive Bayes classifier (R e1071). The Morisita-Horn index was used to measure how similar the thyroid and blood repertoires were. TCRdb cleaned the public reads at Q25 with fastp, built clones with MiXCR and kept in-frame beta chains. Each entry is one CDR3 protein sequence, shown with its most common DNA and genes. The V and J calls were not made by the authors but by TCRdb's processing. Recorded for this sample are around 660,000 distinct CDR3 sequences; roughly 45% of them occurred a single time. More than 7% of the sample lies in the top ten.

The study excluded patients with uncontrolled infections, other autoimmune diseases, pregnancy or lactation. Diagnoses were established on the basis of clinical symptoms, serum thyroxine and TRAb, thyroid ultrasound, and orbital computed tomography. Trizol reagent was used to extract total RNA, and RNA quality was then checked on an Agilent 2100 Bioanalyzer. These data come from a study of T cells in Graves' hyperthyroidism and ophthalmopathy (dated by TCRdb to the late 2010s). General notes on the study: TCR V-J signatures able to tell the groups apart were searched for in a discovery cohort of some 100 patients, of whom 40 to 45 had Graves' ophthalmopathy and around 56 had stable Graves' hyperthyroidism. Prospective prediction of ophthalmopathy was tested in an independent validation cohort consisting of about 20 hyperthyroidism patients and 15 to 17 patients who later progressed to ophthalmopathy. The 75 to 100 discovery patients were divided at random into training and test sets in a 7:3 ratio. The study also compared thyroid tissue and blood T-cell repertoires from more than five Graves' hyperthyroidism patients. Once sampling was done, hyperthyroidism patients were given methimazole at a starting dose of 30 mg daily, whereas ophthalmopathy patients were given high-dose intravenous methylprednisolone. According to the paper, TCR Vbeta CDR3 sequencing was carried out on around 140 peripheral blood samples, which came from 40 to 45 ophthalmopathy, around 74 hyperthyroidism and 17 progressor patients. The paper's findings and limits, for the study overall: Sample size was not statistically predetermined, and investigators were not blinded to group allocation. Most expanded thyroid clonotypes (frequency above 0.001) were also detected in blood, a finding suggesting that blood repertoires may reflect thyroid immune responses. In validation, progression to ophthalmopathy was predicted by the model with more than 65% sensitivity and roughly 76% specificity, a median of about 6.8 months before onset. A 13 V-J signature model separated ophthalmopathy from stable hyperthyroidism, with over 85% sensitivity and 81.08% specificity in cross-validation and 80%/75% in testing.

This TCR was sampled from an adult man with Graves' disease, either hyperthyroidism or ophthalmopathy (not recorded which). The chain employs TRBV7-9 and TRBJ2-7, with 10 middle bases fitting TRBD1. Sequencing was performed on peripheral blood or thyroid tissue (not recorded which). The DNA is TGTGCCAGCAGCGCGGGGGACAGGGGAGACGAGCAGTACTTC. It translates as CASSAGDRGDEQYF.